Listed here are 10 T cell receptor beta chains from one sample, sequenced in a study of persistence of HIV-infected CD4 T cells. This was the immunoSEQ version 4 assay in survey mode. This table comes from immunoSEQ multiplex PCR, and its TCRdb copy is limited to in-frame clones, with some not included. There are about 20,000 clones in the sample; approximately 80% occur only once, and 6.8% lies in the top ten. Stimulation used 7.5 to 10 ug/mL lysate from CMV-infected fibroblasts. Sorting selected CD4+ T cells upregulating both CD40 ligand and CD69. These TCRs' antigens remain unknown. This specimen consisted of CD4+ T cells sorted from PBMCs after roughly 18-hour stimulation, obtained from a patient who received antiretroviral therapy. These receptors came from an adult man with HIV who was CMV-seropositive.

This clone was found once. The V and J genes are TRBV5-1 and TRBJ2-6; 7 bases are shared with TRBD1. Germline CDR1 is SGHRS and CDR2 is YFSETQ. Unmatched junction bases numbered 5, after V lost 2 bases and J lost 0 bases. This CDR3 is built from 17 residues. The CDR3 region is CASSFTGQSSGANVLTF. The CDR3 DNA reads as TGCGCCAGCAGCTTCACGGGACAGAGCTCTGGGGCCAACGTCCTGACTTTC.

This chain's CDR3 is CASSLGQYYTEAFF. CDR3 DNA: TGTGCCAGCAGTCTCGGACAGTATTACACTGAAGCTTTCTTT. The chain combines TRBV28 with TRBJ1-1; D might be TRBD1 (6 bases). The V gene's germline CDR1 is MDHEN and CDR2 SYDVKM. V lost 5 bases and J lost 3, with 13 bases in between. This CDR3 has 14 amino acids.

This chain joins TRBV29-1 and TRBJ2-2; 8 nucleotides match TRBD1. Germline loops: CDR1 SQVTM, CDR2 ANQGSEA. V shed 7 bases, J shed 3 bases, and the junction held 7 bases outside the gene matches. The CDR3 consists of 14 residues. The CDR3 nucleotides are TGCAGCGCCCTGACAGGGGTTTACACCGGGGAGCTGTTTTTT. Translated, it gives CSALTGVYTGELFF.

This chain joins TRBV6-5 and TRBJ1-1, with D uncertain. Germline V gene sequence: CDR1 MNHEY, CDR2 SVGAGI. The CDR3 runs to 15 residues. V lost 2 bases and J 4 bases, leaving 14 bases between the germline ends. CDR3 bases: TGTGCCAGCAGTTACGCGGCGGGTACGACCACTGAAGCTTTCTTT. This encodes CASSYAAGTTTEAFF.

As DNA, the CDR3 is TGTGCCAGCACCATAGGACAGGGGGCGAGAGGAAACACCATATATTTT. It yields the protein CASTIGQGARGNTIYF. V gene TRBV28 combines with J gene TRBJ1-3; TRBD1 matches at 11 bases. The CDR3 runs to 16 residues. Trimming removed 7 bases from V and 4 bases from J; junction bases left unmatched: 9. Germline V gene sequence: CDR1 MDHEN, CDR2 SYDVKM. Filled out from reference TRBV28 and TRBJ1-3, the complete variable domain reads DVKVTQSSRYLVKRTGEKVFLECVQDMDHENMFWYRQDPGLGLRLIYFSYDVKMKEKGDIPEGYSVSREKKERFSLILESASTNQTSMYLCASTIGQGARGNTIYFGEGSWLTVV.

The CDR3 sequence is CASRQGNEKLFF. The CDR3, as DNA: TGTGCCAGCAGACAGGGGAATGAAAAACTGTTTTTT. This sequence joins TRBV6-6 and TRBJ1-4; 7 bases align to TRBD1. The ends lost 6 bases at V and 5 bases at J; junction bases unmatched: 0. The CDR3 is 12 amino acids. CDR1 is MNHNY and CDR2 is SVGAGI in the germline V gene (reference sequence).

Remarks on this clone: One junction end does not reproduce the germline sequence, and a read error may be involved. The J gene is TRBJ1-4, the V gene TRBV20-1, with D unresolved. Germline CDR1 is DFQATT and CDR2 is SNEGSKA (reference sequence). The CDR3 is 14 residues long. DNA of the CDR3: TGCAGTGCTAGTAACAGCGTCGCTAACGAAAAACTGTTTTTT. Amino acid sequence: CSASNSVANEKLFF.

The V gene is TRBV7-9, the J gene TRBJ2-2; D perhaps matches TRBD2 (5 bases). The CDR3 sequence is 13 residues long. Per the germline V gene, CDR1 is SEHNR and CDR2 is FQNEAQ (reference sequence). Between the trimmed V and J ends, which lost 4 bases and 10 bases, there was a span of 13 bases. The CDR3 DNA reads as TGTGCCAGCAGCTCTTGGGTGGGAGAGGAGCTGTTTTTT. Translating gives CASSSWVGEELFF.

This clone was observed a few times. V usage is TRBV2 and J usage is TRBJ2-3; 11 nucleotides agree with TRBD2. The V and J ends lost 5 bases and 4 bases, in that order; junction bases with no gene match: 5. CDR1 is SNHLY, CDR2 FYNNEI, per germline. CDR3 length: 15 amino acids. CDR3 nucleotide sequence: TGTGCCAGCAGTTTGACTAGCGGGGTCCCAGATACGCAGTATTTT. Protein product: CASSLTSGVPDTQYF.

The chain links TRBV5-5 to TRBJ2-5, with TRBD2 matching 9 bases. V dropped 3 bases and J dropped 3; count of bases not matched to a gene: 9. From germline, CDR1 is SGHKS and CDR2 YYEKEE (reference sequence). The CDR3 length is 16 residues. Written as DNA, the CDR3 is TGTGCCAGCAGCTCTACCATCAGCGGGGGGAAAGAGACCCAGTACTTC. Its protein is CASSSTISGGKETQYF.